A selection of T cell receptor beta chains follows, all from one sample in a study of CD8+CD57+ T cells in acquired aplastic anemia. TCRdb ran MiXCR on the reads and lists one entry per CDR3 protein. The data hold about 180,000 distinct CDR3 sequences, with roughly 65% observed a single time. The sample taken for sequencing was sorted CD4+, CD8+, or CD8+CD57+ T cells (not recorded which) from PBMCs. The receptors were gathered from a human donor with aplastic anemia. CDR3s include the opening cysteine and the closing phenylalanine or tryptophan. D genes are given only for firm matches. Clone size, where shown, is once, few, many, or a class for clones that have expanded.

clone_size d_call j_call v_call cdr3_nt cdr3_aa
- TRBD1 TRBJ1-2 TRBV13 TGTGCCAGCGGGGACAGGGGGACCAACTATGGCTACACCTTC CASGDRGTNYGYTF
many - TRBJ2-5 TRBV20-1 TGCAGTGCCCCTTCGGACAGTGATTTTTCTATCCAAGAGACCCAGTACTTC CSAPSDSDFSIQETQYF
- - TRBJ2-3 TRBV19 TGTGCCAGTAGTGTGAAATTGGGGACTGGCACAGATACGCAGTATTTT CASSVKLGTGTDTQYF
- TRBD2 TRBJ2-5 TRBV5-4 TGTGCCAGCAGCCTGGGACTAGCCCAAGAGACCCAGTACTTC CASSLGLAQETQYF
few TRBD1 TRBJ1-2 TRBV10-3 TGTGCCATCAGTGCGCCGGGACAGGGCCGCCTTATTGGCCACACCTTC CAISAPGQGRLIGHTF
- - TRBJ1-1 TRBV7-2 TGTGCCAGCAGTGAAACAAGGGAGACTGAAGCTTTCTTT CASSETRETEAFF
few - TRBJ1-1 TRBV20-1 TGCAGTGTAACGGACGGGCCTTACTCGACTGAAGCTTTCTTT CSVTDGPYSTEAFF
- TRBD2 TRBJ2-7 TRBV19 TGTGCCAGTAGTCACGGGACTAGCGGGTCGCAGTACTTC CASSHGTSGSQYF
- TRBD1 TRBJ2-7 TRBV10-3 TGTGCCATCACCAAGGACAGGGCAGGGTACGAGCAGTACTTC CAITKDRAGYEQYF
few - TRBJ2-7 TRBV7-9 TGTGCCAGCAGCTTAGGGACGGTTTCCTACGAGCAGTACTTC CASSLGTVSYEQYF
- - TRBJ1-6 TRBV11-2 TGTGCCAGCAGCTTATGGCAGGGCGCAGGATCACCCCTCCACTTT CASSLWQGAGSPLHF
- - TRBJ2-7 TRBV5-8 TGTGCCAGCAGCCCGGGGGGCCCCCTCACCTACGAGCAGTACTTC CASSPGGPLTYEQYF
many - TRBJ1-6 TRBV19 TGTGCCAGTAGTATATCGTTGGGAGTCAATTCACCCCTCCACTTT CASSISLGVNSPLHF
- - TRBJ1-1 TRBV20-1 TGCAGTGCTCCTCAAACGTCGAACACTGAAGCTTTCTTT CSAPQTSNTEAFF
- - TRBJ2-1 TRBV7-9 TGTGCCAGCAGCACAGAGGGACCGGGGTCCTTC CASSTEGPGSF
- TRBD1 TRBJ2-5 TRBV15 TGTGCCACCAGCAGGGGACAGGTCGGGGAGACCCAGTACTTC CATSRGQVGETQYF
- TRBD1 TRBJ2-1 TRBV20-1 TGCAGTGCTAGGTTGGGGACAGGGGGACTAGGGGAGCAGTTCTTC CSARLGTGGLGEQFF
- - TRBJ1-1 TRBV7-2 TGTGCCAGCACCCCCCCTACAGGGTCTGAAGCTTTCTTT CASTPPTGSEAFF
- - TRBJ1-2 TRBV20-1 TGCAGTGCTAGTTCCCCGGGCCATGGCTACACCTTC CSASSPGHGYTF
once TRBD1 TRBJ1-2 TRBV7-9 TGTGCCAGCAGCTTAGGAGCAGGGGGCAACTATGGCTACACCTTC CASSLGAGGNYGYTF
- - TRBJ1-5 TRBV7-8 TGTGCCAGCAGCGACACCGGTGGCGGCGGAGCCTATCAGCCCCAGCATTTT CASSDTGGGGAYQPQHF
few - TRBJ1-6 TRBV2 TGTGCCAGCAGTGAAGAGGCAGGGGTAGGTTCACCCCTCCACTTT CASSEEAGVGSPLHF
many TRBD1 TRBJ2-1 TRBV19 TGTGCCAGTAGTCTCAACAGGGGGGCCAATGAGCAGTTCTTC CASSLNRGANEQFF
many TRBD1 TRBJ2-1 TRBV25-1 TGTGCCAGCAGAGGGACAGGCCTCTCCTACAATGAGCAGTTCTTC CASRGTGLSYNEQFF
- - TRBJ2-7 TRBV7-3 TGTGCCAGCAGCATCCGGGACTTCGGACCCTACGAGCAGTACTTC CASSIRDFGPYEQYF
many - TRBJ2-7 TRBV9 TGTGCCAGCAGCCCAAGAAGGACGGACCCCTACGAGCAGTACTTC CASSPRRTDPYEQYF
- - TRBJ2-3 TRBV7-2 TGTGCCAGCAGCTTGCAGGGACTTGATACGCAGTATTTT CASSLQGLDTQYF
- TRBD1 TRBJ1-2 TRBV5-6 TGTGCCAGCAGCTTGGGTTACGGGAGGGGGCTAGGCGGCTACACCTTC CASSLGYGRGLGGYTF
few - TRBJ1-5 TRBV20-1 TGCAGTGCTAGCGCAAATGCACGGCAGGGTCGACATAGCAATCAGCCCCAGCATTTT CSASANARQGRHSNQPQHF
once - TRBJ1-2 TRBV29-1 TGCAGCGCTGCGACTTCTCAATCCTATGGCTACACCTTC CSAATSQSYGYTF
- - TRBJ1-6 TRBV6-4 TGTGCCAGCAGTGAAGGGCCAGATAATTCACCCCTCCACTTT CASSEGPDNSPLHF
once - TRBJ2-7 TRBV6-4 TGTGCCAGCAGTGACGTAGGGGGCGAGCAGTACTTC CASSDVGGEQYF
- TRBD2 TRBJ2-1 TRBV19 TGTGCCAGTGCACTGACTAGCGGGGGGTACAATGAGCAGTTCTTC CASALTSGGYNEQFF
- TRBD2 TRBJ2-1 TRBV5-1 TGCGCCAGCAGCTTGGTCGGGGGAGGGACCTACAATGAGCAGTTCTTC CASSLVGGGTYNEQFF
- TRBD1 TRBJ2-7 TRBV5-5 TGTGCCAGCAGCCCTCGGGACAGGGGATACTACGAGCAGTACTTC CASSPRDRGYYEQYF
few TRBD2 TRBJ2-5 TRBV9 TGTGCCAGCAGCCCCCCAGCGGGAGTCGGAGAGACCCAGTACTTC CASSPPAGVGETQYF
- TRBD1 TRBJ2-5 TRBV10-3 TGTGCCATCAGTGCAACAGGGGTAACGGAGACCCAGTACTTC CAISATGVTETQYF
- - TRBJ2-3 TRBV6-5 TGTGCCAGCAGTTACGACGGGGGCGGGGATACGCAGTATTTT CASSYDGGGDTQYF
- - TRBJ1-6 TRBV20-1 TGCAGTGCTAGAGATAGGGGGTTTAGGTCACCCCTCCACTTT CSARDRGFRSPLHF
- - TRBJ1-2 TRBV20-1 TGCAGTGCTAGAGTTGACACCTTC CSARVDTF
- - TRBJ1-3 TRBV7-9 TGTGCCAGCAGAGGGTCGTCAGGAAACACCATATATTTT CASRGSSGNTIYF
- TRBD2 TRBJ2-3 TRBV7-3 TGTGCCAGCAGCTTCTACGGGGGAGGGCTGTCTAACTATACGCAGTATTTT CASSFYGGGLSNYTQYF
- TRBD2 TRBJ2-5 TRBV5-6 TGTGCCAGCAGCCGTTGGGAGCGGGGTCAAGAGACCCAGTACTTC CASSRWERGQETQYF
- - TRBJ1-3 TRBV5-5 TGCGCCAGCAGCTTGTCTGGGTCGCTAGCTGGAAACACCATATATTTT CASSLSGSLAGNTIYF
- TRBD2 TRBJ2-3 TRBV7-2 TGTGCCAGCAGCTTGGTCGCTAGCGGGAGGGCCCGTGGAGATACGCAGTATTTT CASSLVASGRARGDTQYF
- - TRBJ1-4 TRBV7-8 TGTGCCAGCCAGCTGGGACACGGTGAAAAACTGTTTTTT CASQLGHGEKLFF